The subject of this entry is one TCR beta chain. The data stem from a study of blood T cell repertoires in COVID-19. Study-wide background: Researchers got acute and convalescent COVID-19 samples from the United States, Italy and Spain. The cDNA or gDNA used as material had been derived from T cells, B-cell-depleted T cells, or PBMCs.

Under the authors' procedure: Estimates of nucleated cell counts were drawn from the amplification of reference gene primers. Only in-frame clones appear in the TCRdb table, and some are missing; sequencing was by immunoSEQ multiplex PCR. V and J calls plus clone size are reproduced from that table; the DNA served to infer D and trimming. Of under 300,000 clones listed, approximately 79% are singletons. The CDR3 loop spans 15 amino acids. V lost 1 base and J lost 10, with 16 bases in between. Germline CDR1 is LGHDT and CDR2 is YNNKEL (reference sequence). Sequencing was performed on peripheral blood. The sequence came from a woman in her thirties or forties with active or convalescent COVID-19. This sequence joins TRBV3-1 (or the pseudogene TRBV3-2) and TRBJ1-4, with D possibly TRBD1 on 5 matching bases. The CDR3 here is CASSQAPTRDGKLFF. CDR3 DNA sequence: TGTGCCAGCAGCCAAGCCCCGACCAGGGATGGAAAACTGTTTTTT.